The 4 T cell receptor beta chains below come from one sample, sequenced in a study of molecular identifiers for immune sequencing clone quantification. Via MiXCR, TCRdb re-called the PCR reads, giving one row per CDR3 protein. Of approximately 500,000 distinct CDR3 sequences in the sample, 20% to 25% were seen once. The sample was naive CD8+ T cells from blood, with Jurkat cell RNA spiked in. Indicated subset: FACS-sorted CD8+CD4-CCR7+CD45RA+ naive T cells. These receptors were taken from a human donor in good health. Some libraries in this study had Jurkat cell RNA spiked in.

As DNA, the CDR3 is TGTGCCAGCAGAACAGGGCGAAACGGTGAAGCTTTCTTT. Translation gives CASRTGRNGEAFF. The chain links TRBV7-9 to TRBJ1-1, with a possible D match to TRBD1 (6 bases). Trimming stripped 6 bases from V and 7 bases from J, with 15 bases between. Germline values: CDR1 SEHNR, CDR2 FQNEAQ (reference sequence). The CDR3 extends over 13 amino acids.

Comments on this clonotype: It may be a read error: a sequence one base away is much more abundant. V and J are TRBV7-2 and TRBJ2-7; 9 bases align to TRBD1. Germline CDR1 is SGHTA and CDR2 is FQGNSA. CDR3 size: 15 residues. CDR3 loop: CASSLSGQGSYGQYF. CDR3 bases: TGTGCCAGCAGCTTATCAGGACAGGGGTCCTACGGGCAGTACTTC.

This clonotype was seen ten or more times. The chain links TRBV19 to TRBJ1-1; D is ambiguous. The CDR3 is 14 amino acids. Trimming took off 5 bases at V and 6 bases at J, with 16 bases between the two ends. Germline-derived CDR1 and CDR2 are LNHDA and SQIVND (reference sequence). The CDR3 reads CASSFIAGGSEAFF. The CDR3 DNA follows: TGTGCCAGTAGTTTCATTGCGGGAGGCTCTGAAGCTTTCTTT.

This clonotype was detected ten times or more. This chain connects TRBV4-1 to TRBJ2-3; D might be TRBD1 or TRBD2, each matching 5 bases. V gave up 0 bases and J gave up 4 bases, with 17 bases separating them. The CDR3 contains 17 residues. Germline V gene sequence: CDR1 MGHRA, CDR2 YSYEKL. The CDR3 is CASSQDSEGFGADTQYF. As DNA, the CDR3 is TGCGCCAGCAGCCAAGACTCCGAGGGGTTCGGGGCAGATACGCAGTATTTT.